The TCR beta chain described here comes from a study of T cell responses to AZD1222 COVID-19 vaccine. Study outcomes and limitations: Donors were largely white British and mainly female; clonal diversity was possibly underestimated. Just six AZD1222 recipients were seropositive at baseline.

This clone has a single count. Its cognate antigen is unknown. Produced via immunoSEQ multiplex PCR; TCRdb's table is partial and in-frame only. The table has around 120,000 clones, over 75% seen once. The CDR3 sequence is 17 residues long. Germline lookup yields CDR1 SNHLY and CDR2 FYNNEI. The germline V and J ends were trimmed by 4 bases and 3 bases, with 21 bases remaining between them. The specimen comprised peripheral blood, sampled on day 0 of AZD1222 vaccination. The rearrangement links TRBV2 to TRBJ1-1; D is uncertain. The receptor was isolated from an adult in good health. For the CDR3, the DNA is TGTGCCAGCAGTGCCCCCAGAGGTGGGTTGGGTGACACTGAAGCTTTCTTT. Protein: CASSAPRGGLGDTEAFF.